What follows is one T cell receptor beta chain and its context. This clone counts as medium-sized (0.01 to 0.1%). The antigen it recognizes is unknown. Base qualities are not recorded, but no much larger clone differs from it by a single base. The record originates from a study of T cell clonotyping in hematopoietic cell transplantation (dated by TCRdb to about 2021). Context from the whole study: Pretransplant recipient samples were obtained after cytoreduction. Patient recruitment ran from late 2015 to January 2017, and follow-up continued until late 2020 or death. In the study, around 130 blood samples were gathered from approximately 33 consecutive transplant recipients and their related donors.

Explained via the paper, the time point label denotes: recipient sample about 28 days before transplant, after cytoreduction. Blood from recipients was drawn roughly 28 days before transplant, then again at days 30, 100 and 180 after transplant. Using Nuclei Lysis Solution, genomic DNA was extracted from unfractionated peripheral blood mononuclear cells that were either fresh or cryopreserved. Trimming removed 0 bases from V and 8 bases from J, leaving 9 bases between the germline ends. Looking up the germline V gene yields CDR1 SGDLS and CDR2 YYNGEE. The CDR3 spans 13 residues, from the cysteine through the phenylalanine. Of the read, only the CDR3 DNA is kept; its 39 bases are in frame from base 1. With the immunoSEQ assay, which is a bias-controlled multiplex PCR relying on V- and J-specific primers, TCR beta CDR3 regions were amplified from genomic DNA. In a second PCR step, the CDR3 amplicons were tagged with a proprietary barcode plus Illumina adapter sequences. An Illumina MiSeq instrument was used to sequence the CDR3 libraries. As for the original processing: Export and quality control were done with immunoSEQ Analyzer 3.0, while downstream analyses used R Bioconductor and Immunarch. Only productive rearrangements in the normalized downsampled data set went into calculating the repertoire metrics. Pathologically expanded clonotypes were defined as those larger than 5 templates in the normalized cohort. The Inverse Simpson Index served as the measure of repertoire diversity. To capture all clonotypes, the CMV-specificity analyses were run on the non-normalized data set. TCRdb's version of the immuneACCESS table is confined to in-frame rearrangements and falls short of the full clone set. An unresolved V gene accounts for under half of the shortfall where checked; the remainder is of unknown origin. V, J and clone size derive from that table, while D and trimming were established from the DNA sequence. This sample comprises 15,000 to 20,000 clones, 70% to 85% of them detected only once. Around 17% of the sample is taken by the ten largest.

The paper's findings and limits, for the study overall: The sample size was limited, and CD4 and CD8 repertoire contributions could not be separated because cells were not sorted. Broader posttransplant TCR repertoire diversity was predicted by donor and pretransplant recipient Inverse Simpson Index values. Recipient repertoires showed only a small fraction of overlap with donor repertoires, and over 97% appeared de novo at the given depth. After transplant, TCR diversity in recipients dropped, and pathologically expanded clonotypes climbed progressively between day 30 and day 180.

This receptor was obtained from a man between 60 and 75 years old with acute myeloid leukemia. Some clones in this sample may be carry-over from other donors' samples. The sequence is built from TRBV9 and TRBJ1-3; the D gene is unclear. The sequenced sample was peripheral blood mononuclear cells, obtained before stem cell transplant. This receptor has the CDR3 CASSVEGRDTIYF. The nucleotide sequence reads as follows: TGTGCCAGCAGCGTAGAGGGCCGAGACACCATATATTTT.